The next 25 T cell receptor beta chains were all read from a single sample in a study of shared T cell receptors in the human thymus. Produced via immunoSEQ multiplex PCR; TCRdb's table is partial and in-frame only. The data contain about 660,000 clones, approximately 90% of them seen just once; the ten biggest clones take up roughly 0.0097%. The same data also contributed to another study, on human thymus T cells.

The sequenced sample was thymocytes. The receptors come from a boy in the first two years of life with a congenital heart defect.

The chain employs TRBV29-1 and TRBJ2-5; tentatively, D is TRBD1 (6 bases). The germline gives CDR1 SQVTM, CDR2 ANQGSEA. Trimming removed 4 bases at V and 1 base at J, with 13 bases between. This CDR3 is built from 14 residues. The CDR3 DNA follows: TGCAGCGTTGGGGGGCTGGACGGCCAAGAGACCCAGTACTTC. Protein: CSVGGLDGQETQYF.

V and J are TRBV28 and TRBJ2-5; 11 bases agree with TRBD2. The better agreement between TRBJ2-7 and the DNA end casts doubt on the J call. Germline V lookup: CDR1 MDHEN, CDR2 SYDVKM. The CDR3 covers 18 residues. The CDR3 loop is CASSLLGLAGLSSYEQYF. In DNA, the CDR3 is TGTGCCAGCAGTTTACTCGGACTAGCGGGTCTGAGCTCCTACGAGCAGTACTTC.

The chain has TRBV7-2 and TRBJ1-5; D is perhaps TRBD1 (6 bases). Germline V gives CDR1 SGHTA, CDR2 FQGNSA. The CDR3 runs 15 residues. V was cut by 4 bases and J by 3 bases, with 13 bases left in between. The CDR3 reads CASSSRGRNNQPQHF. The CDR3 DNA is TGTGCCAGCAGCTCCAGGGGACGTAACAATCAGCCCCAGCATTTT. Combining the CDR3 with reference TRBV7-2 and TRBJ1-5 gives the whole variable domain GAGVSQSPSNKVTEKGKDVELRCDPISGHTALYWYRQSLGQGLEFLIYFQGNSAPDKSGLPSDRFSAERTGGSVSTLTIQRTQQEDSAVYLCASSSRGRNNQPQHFGDGTRLSIL.

The chain's CDR3 is CASSVANPLAEYNEQFF. CDR3 nucleotides: TGTGCCAGCAGCGTAGCTAATCCACTAGCGGAGTACAATGAGCAGTTCTTC. J is TRBJ2-1 and V is TRBV9; TRBD2 matches at 8 bases. Germline V gene sequence: CDR1 SGDLS, CDR2 YYNGEE. Unmatched junction bases numbered 9, after V lost 0 bases and J lost 4 bases. The CDR3 loop spans 17 amino acids.

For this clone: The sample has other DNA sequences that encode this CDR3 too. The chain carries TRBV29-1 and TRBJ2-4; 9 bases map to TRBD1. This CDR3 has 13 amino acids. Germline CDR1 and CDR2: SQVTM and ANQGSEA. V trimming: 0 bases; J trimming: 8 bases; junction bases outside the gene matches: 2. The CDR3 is CSVEDTGGHIQYF. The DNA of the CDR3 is TGCAGCGTTGAAGATACAGGGGGCCACATTCAGTACTTC.

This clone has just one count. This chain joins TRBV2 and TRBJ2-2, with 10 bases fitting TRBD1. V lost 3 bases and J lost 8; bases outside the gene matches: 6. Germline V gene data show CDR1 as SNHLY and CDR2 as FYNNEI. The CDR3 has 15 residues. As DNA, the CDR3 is TGTGCCAGCAGTGAGACGCGGACAGGGGGTGGGGAGCTGTTTTTT. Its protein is CASSETRTGGGELFF. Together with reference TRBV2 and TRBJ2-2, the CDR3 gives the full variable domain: EPEVTQTPSHQVTQMGQEVILRCVPISNHLYFYWYRQILGQKVEFLVSFYNNEISEKSEIFDDQFSVERPDGSNFTLKIRSTKLEDSAMYFCASSETRTGGGELFFGEGSRLTVL.

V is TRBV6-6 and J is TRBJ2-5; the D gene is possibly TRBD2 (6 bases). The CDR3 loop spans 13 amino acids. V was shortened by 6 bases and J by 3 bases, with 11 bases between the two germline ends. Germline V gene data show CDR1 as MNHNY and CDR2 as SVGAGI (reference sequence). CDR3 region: CASSPGGKETQYF. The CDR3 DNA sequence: TGTGCCAGCAGCCCCGGGGGAAAAGAGACCCAGTACTTC.

This chain's CDR3 is CASSLASGIDEQFF. DNA of the CDR3: TGTGCCAGCAGCTTAGCTAGCGGGATCGATGAGCAGTTCTTC. The chain couples TRBV11-3 to TRBJ2-1; 9 nucleotides match TRBD2. V lost 1 base and J lost 8; bases outside the gene matches: 3. Germline V gene lookup returns CDR1 SGHNT and CDR2 YENEEA. CDR3 length equals 14 residues.

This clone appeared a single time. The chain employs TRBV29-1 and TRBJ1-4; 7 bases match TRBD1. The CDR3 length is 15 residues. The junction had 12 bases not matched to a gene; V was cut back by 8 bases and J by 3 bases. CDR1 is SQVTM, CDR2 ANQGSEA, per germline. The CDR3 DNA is TGCAGCCAAAATGATACAGACAGGGCTAATGAAAAACTGTTTTTT. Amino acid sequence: CSQNDTDRANEKLFF.

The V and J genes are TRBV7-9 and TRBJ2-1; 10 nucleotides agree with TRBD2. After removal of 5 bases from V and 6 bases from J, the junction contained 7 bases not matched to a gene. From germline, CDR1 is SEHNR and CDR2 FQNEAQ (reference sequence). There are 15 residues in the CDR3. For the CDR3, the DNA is TGTGCCAGCAGCCCAGCGTCTAGCGGGGGCAATGAGCAGTTCTTC. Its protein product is CASSPASSGGNEQFF.

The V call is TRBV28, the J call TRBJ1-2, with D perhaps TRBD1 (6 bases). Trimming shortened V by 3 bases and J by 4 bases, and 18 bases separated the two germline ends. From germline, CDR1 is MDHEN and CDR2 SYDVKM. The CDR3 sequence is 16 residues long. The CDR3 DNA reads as TGTGCCAGCAGTTTTGGGTTTGAGGACAGAACCTATGGCTACACCTTC. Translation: CASSFGFEDRTYGYTF.

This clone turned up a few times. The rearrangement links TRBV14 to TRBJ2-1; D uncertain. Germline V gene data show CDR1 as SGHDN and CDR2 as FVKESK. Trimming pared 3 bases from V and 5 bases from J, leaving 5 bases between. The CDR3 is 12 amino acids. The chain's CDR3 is CASSHHNNEQFF. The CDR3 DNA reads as TGTGCCAGCAGCCACCACAACAATGAGCAGTTCTTC.

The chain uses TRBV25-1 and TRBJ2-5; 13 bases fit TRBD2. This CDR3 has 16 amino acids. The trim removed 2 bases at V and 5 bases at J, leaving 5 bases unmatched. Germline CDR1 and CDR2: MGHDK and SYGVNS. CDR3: CASSEGLAGDVETQYF. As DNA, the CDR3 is TGTGCCAGCAGTGAAGGACTAGCGGGAGACGTGGAGACCCAGTACTTC.

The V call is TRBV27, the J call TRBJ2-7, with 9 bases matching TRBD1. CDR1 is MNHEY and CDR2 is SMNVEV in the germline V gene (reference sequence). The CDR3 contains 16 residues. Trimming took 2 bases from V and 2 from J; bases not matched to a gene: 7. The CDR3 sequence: CASSLRRDRDPYEQYF. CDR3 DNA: TGTGCCAGCAGTTTACGGCGGGACAGGGATCCCTACGAGCAGTACTTC.

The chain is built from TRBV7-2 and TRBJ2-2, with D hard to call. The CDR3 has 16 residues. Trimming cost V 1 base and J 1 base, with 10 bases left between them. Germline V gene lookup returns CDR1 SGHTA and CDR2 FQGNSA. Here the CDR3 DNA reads TGTGCCAGCAGCTTAGTAGTTAGAGGGAACACCGGGGAGCTGTTTTTT. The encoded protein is CASSLVVRGNTGELFF.

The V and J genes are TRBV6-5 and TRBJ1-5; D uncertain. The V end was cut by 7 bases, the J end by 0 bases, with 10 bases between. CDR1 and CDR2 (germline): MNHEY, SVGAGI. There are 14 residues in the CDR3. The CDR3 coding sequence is TGTGCCAGCAACGACAAGTATAGCAATCAGCCCCAGCATTTT. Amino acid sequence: CASNDKYSNQPQHF.

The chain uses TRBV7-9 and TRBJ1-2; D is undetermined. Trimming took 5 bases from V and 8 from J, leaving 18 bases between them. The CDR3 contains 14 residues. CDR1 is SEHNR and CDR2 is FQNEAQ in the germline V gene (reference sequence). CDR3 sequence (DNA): TGTGCCAGCAGCCCACAGTCGTTCTCCGGCGGCTACACCTTC. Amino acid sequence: CASSPQSFSGGYTF. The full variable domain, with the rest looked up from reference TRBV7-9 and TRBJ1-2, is DTGVSQNPRHKITKRGQNVTFRCDPISEHNRLYWYRQTLGQGPEFLTYFQNEAQLEKSRLLSDRFSAERPKGSFSTLEIQRTEQGDSAMYLCASSPQSFSGGYTFGSGTRLTVV.

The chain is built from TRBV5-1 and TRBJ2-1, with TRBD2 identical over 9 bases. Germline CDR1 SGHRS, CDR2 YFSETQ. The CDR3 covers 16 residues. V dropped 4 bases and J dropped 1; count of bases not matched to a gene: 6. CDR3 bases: TGCGCCAGCAGCCCGACTAGCGGATCATCCTACAATGAGCAGTTCTTC. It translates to CASSPTSGSSYNEQFF.

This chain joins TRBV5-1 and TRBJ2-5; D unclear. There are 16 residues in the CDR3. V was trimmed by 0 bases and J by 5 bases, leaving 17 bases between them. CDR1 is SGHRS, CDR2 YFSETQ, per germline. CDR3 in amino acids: CASSLGPPRVGETQYF. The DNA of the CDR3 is TGCGCCAGCAGCTTGGGGCCTCCTAGAGTTGGCGAGACCCAGTACTTC.

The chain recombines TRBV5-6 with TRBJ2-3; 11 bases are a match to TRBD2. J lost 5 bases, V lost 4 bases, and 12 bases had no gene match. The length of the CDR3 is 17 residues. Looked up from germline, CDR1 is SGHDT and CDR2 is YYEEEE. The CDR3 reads CASSPQTSGKLVDTQYF. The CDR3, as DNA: TGTGCCAGCAGCCCACAGACTAGCGGGAAATTGGTAGATACGCAGTATTTT.

The CDR3 region is CAWEGGPASGASYEQYF. Written as DNA, the CDR3 is TGTGCCTGGGAAGGGGGACCAGCCAGCGGGGCATCCTACGAGCAGTACTTC. The chain combines TRBV30 with TRBJ2-7, with a possible D match to TRBD2 (7 bases). The CDR3 length is 17 residues. V dropped 5 bases and J dropped 1 base, with 24 bases sitting between them. Germline values: CDR1 GTSNPN, CDR2 SVGIG (reference sequence).

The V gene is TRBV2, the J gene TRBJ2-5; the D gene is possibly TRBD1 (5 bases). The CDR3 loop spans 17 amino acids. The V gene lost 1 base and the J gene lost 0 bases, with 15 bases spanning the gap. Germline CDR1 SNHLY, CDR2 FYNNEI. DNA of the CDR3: TGTGCCAGCAGTGAAGTAGGGGCCATCACGTACCAAGAGACCCAGTACTTC. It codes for CASSEVGAITYQETQYF.

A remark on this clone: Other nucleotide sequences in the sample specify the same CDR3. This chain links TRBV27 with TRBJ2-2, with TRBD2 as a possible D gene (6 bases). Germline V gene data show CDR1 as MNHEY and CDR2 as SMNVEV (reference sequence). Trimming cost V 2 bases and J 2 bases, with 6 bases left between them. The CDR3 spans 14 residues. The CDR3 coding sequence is TGTGCCAGCAGTTTAGCGGGAAACACCGGGGAGCTGTTTTTT. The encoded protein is CASSLAGNTGELFF.

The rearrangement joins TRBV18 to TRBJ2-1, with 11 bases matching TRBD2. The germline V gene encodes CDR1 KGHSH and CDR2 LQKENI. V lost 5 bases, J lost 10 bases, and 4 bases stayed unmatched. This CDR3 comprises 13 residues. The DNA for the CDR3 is TGTGCCAGCTCAACTCGACTAGCGGGGGAGCAGTTCTTC. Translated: CASSTRLAGEQFF.

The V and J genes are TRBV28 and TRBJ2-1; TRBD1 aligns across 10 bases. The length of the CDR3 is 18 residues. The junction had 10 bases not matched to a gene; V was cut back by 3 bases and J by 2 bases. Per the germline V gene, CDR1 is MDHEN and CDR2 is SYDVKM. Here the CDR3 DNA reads TGTGCCAGCAGTTTCGCTCGACAGGGGGCCCCTCCCTACAATGAGCAGTTCTTC. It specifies CASSFARQGAPPYNEQFF.